This T cell receptor (beta chain) is drawn from a study of T cells in tumors after PD-1 blockade. The germline V and J ends were trimmed by 0 bases and 6 bases, with 18 bases remaining between them. The CDR3 has 17 residues. Germline V gene sequence: CDR1 SGHTA, CDR2 FQGNSA. Method: immunoSEQ multiplex PCR; TCRdb's copy keeps in-frame clones and lacks some. This table holds 32,000 or so clones, approximately 78% found once. The receptor was derived from a human donor with basal cell carcinoma. The V gene is TRBV7-2, the J gene TRBJ2-1; D possibly matches TRBD1 or TRBD2 (5 bases each). This specimen consisted of PBMCs, obtained before anti-PD-1 treatment. The DNA for the CDR3 is TGTGCCAGCAGCTTAGCGTTTCGTGGGACGCTTCTCAATGAGCAGTTCTTC. Translated: CASSLAFRGTLLNEQFF.